Shown below are 13 T cell receptor beta chains from a single sample sequenced in a study of STAT3 mutations in large granular lymphocyte leukemia. Measured with immunoSEQ multiplex PCR; TCRdb has only the in-frame clones, and not every one. The data show about 42,000 clones, with about 81% seen just once and around 0.44% held by the top ten. Overall study results and limits: In T-cell large granular lymphocyte leukemia, about half of patients showed multiple immunodominant subclonotypes.

No antigen has been assigned to these receptors. Sequencing used PBMCs. The source is a human donor with T large granular lymphocyte leukemia. Some clones in this sample may be carry-over from other donors' samples.

V and J are TRBV11-3 and TRBJ2-2; possibly TRBD1 for D (6 bases). CDR1 is SGHNT, CDR2 YENEEA, per germline. The CDR3 totals 15 residues. V was clipped by 2 bases and J by 7 bases, with 14 bases between them. The CDR3 bases are TGTGCCAGCAGCTTAAACAGGGTTACGGTCGGGGAGCTGTTTTTT. Residues: CASSLNRVTVGELFF.

V gene TRBV11-2 combines with J gene TRBJ2-1, with D perhaps matching TRBD1 or TRBD2 (5 bases each). Germline lookup yields CDR1 SGHAT and CDR2 FQNNGV. Trimming left V 3 bases short and J 8 bases short, with 8 bases between. The CDR3 consists of 12 residues. The CDR3 coding sequence is TGTGCCAGCAGCTTCGGGGCGTATGAGCAGTTCTTC. Translation gives CASSFGAYEQFF.

CDR3 coding DNA: TGTGCCAGCAGACCCCTAGCGGGGGGCTACGAGCAGTACGTC. Translation gives CASRPLAGGYEQYV. This sequence joins TRBV2 and TRBJ2-7; 11 bases match TRBD2. The CDR3 length is 14 residues. V shed 6 bases, J shed 3 bases, and the junction held 4 bases outside the gene matches. From germline, CDR1 is SNHLY and CDR2 FYNNEI.

The chain employs TRBV5-1 and TRBJ1-1; 12 positions agree with TRBD1. Germline V gene data show CDR1 as SGHRS and CDR2 as YFSETQ. The length of the CDR3 is 15 residues. J gave up 7 bases and V 3 bases, and 7 bases lay outside the gene matches. For the CDR3, the DNA is TGCGCCAGCAGCTGGGGGGGGACAGGGGGCTTTGAAGCTTTCTTT. Its translation is CASSWGGTGGFEAFF.

J is TRBJ2-3 and V is TRBV28, with D possibly TRBD2 on 7 matching bases. This CDR3 is 16 amino acids long. Trimming removed 5 bases at V and 1 base at J, with 16 bases between. Germline loops: CDR1 MDHEN, CDR2 SYDVKM. DNA for the CDR3: TGTGCCAGCAGTCCCCTTGGGGGGGCTGGCACAGATACGCAGTATTTT. It specifies CASSPLGGAGTDTQYF.

The chain employs TRBV10-2 and TRBJ2-7; a weak D match, TRBD2 (7 bases). V gave up 4 bases and J gave up 4 bases, with 14 bases separating them. The CDR3 has 14 residues. From germline, CDR1 is WSHSY and CDR2 SAAADI. The CDR3 loop is CASSAEGGVYEQYF. CDR3 bases: TGCGCCAGCAGTGCCGAAGGGGGGGTTTACGAGCAGTACTTC.

This chain joins TRBV14 and TRBJ1-4, with 12 bases identical to TRBD1. The CDR3 spans 19 residues. With V trimmed by 3 bases and J by 7 bases, 15 bases remained unmatched. CDR1 SGHDN and CDR2 FVKESK come from the germline V gene. The CDR3 loop reads CASSHFNRDRGRRGEKLFF. CDR3 bases: TGTGCCAGCAGCCACTTTAACCGGGACAGGGGGCGCCGAGGTGAAAAACTGTTTTTT.

The chain combines TRBV6-4 with TRBJ2-3; D is unresolved. V shed 4 bases and J shed 0 bases, with 8 bases lying between them. CDR3 length: 14 amino acids. Per germline, CDR1 MRHNA and CDR2 SNTAGT. DNA for the CDR3: TGTGCCAGCAGTGCGGACGTTAGCACAGATACGCAGTATTTT. This encodes CASSADVSTDTQYF.

This clone was observed a few times. The rearrangement uses TRBV6-6 and TRBJ1-5, with TRBD1 as a possible D gene (6 bases). With 5 bases removed from V and 9 bases from J, the gap between germline ends came to 14 bases. Germline V gives CDR1 MNHNY, CDR2 SVGAGI (reference sequence). CDR3 size: 13 residues. The CDR3 region is CASSPQGQGPQHF. The DNA of the CDR3 is TGTGCCAGCAGTCCACAGGGCCAGGGGCCCCAGCATTTT.

The chain couples TRBV7-2 to TRBJ1-3; D uncertain. The CDR3 length is 16 residues. Germline loops: CDR1 SGHTA, CDR2 FQGNSA. Trimming stripped 2 bases from V and 1 base from J, with 12 bases between. The CDR3 loop reads CASSLRPSFSGNTIYF. The CDR3 DNA follows: TGTGCCAGCAGCTTAAGACCGAGCTTTTCTGGAAACACCATATATTTT.

The CDR3, as DNA: TGTGCCAGCAGCTCCGTGGTGGGAACGCAGTATTTT. Residues: CASSSVVGTQYF. The rearrangement links TRBV13 to TRBJ2-3; D is unclear. Germline V gene sequence: CDR1 PRHDT, CDR2 FYEKMQ (reference sequence). The germline V and J ends were trimmed by 4 bases and 9 bases, with 11 bases remaining between them. The CDR3 totals 12 residues.

This clone was detected once. This sequence joins TRBV28 and TRBJ2-4, with D hard to call. V was clipped by 2 bases and J by 0 bases, with 8 bases between them. Germline CDR1 MDHEN, CDR2 SYDVKM. The CDR3 totals 15 residues. The CDR3 protein is CASSLNYIAKNIQYF. The CDR3, as DNA: TGTGCCAGCAGTTTAAACTATATAGCCAAAAACATTCAGTACTTC.

V gene TRBV2 combines with J gene TRBJ1-4, with TRBD1 identical over 7 bases. The CDR3 is 14 amino acids. The V gene's germline CDR1 is SNHLY and CDR2 FYNNEI. Germline trimming cut 4 bases from V and 3 bases from J; bases unmatched to any gene: 2. The CDR3 nucleotides read TGTGCCAGCAGTGCTCAGGGGGCTAATGAAAAACTGTTTTTT. Translated, it gives CASSAQGANEKLFF.